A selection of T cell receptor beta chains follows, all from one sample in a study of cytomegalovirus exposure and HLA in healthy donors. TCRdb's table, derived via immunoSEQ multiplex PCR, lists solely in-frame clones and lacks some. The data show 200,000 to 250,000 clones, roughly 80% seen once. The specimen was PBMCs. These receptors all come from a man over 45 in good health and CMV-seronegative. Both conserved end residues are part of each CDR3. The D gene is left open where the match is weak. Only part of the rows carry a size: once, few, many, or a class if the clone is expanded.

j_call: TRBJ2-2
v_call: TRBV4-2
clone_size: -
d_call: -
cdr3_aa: CASSQLIQPGELFF
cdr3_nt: TGTGCCAGCAGCCAACTGATACAACCCGGGGAGCTGTTTTTT

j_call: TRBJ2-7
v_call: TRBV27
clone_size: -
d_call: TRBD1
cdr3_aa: CASSLGTDYEQYF
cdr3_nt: TGTGCCAGCAGTTTAGGGACAGACTACGAGCAGTACTTC

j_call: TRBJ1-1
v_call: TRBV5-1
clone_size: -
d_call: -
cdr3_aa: CASSYFQNTEAFF
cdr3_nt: TGCGCCAGCAGCTATTTCCAGAACACTGAAGCTTTCTTT

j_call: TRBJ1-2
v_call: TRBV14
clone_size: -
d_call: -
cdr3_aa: CASSQSFLGVGGYTF
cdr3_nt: TGTGCCAGCAGCCAAAGCTTTTTAGGAGTAGGTGGCTACACCTTC

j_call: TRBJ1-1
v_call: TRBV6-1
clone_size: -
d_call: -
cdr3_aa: CCGGGYTEAFF
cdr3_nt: TGCTGTGGGGGGGGTTACACTGAAGCTTTCTTT

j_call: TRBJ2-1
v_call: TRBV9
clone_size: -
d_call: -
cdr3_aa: CASSVGPSANEQFF
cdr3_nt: TGTGCCAGCAGCGTGGGGCCTTCCGCCAATGAGCAGTTCTTC

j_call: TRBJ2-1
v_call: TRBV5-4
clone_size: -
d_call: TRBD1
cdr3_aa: CASSRGDRGGRNEQFF
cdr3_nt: TGTGCCAGCAGCCGGGGCGACAGGGGAGGTAGGAATGAGCAGTTCTTC

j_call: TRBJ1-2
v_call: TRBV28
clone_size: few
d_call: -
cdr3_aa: CASRTEYGYYGYTF
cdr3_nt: TGTGCCAGCAGGACCGAGTACGGGTACTATGGCTACACCTTC

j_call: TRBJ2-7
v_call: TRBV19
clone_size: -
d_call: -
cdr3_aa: CASSKQGYEQYF
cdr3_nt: TGTGCCAGTAGTAAACAGGGCTACGAGCAGTACTTC

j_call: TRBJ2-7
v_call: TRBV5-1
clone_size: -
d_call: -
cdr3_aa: CASSLAGQLGEQYF
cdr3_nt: TGCGCCAGCAGCTTGGCCGGCCAGCTCGGGGAGCAGTACTTC

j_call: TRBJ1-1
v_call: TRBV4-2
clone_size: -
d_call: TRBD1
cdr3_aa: CASSQDGRGDTEAFF
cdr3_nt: TGTGCCAGCAGCCAAGATGGCAGGGGGGACACTGAAGCTTTCTTT

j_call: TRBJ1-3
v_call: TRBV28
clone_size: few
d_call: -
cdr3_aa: CASSLPGGNTIYF
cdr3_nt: TGTGCCAGCAGTTTACCGGGGGGAAACACCATATATTTT

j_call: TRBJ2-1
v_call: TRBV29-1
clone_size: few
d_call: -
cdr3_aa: CSVPGGGGNEQFF
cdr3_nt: TGCAGCGTCCCCGGGGGAGGGGGTAATGAGCAGTTCTTC

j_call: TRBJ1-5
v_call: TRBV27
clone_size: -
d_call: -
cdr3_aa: CASSLTGVRQPQHF
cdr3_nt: TGTGCCAGCAGTTTGACGGGGGTCCGTCAGCCCCAGCATTTT

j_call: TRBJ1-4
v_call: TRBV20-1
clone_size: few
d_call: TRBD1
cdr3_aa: CSARAPGQGLF
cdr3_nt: TGCAGTGCTAGAGCGCCGGGACAGGGTCTTTTT

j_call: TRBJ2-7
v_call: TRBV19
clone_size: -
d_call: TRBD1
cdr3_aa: CASSMGQGAAEQYF
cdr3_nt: TGTGCCAGTAGTATGGGACAGGGGGCGGCCGAGCAGTACTTC

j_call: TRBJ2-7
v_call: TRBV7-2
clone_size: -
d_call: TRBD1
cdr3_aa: CASSFGTGGYEQYF
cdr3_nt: TGTGCCAGCAGCTTTGGGACAGGGGGCTACGAGCAGTACTTC

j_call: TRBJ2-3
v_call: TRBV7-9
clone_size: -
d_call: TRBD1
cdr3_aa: CASSLAVAGGYTDTQYF
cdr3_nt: TGTGCCAGCAGCTTAGCGGTGGCAGGGGGTTACACAGATACGCAGTATTTT

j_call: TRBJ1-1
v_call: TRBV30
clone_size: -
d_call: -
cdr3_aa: CAWSRTAEAFF
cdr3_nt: TGTGCCTGGAGTAGGACAGCTGAAGCTTTCTTT

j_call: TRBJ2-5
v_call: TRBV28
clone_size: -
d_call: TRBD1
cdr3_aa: CASSPDRGRRETQYF
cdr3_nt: TGTGCCAGCAGTCCAGACAGGGGGCGCCGGGAGACCCAGTACTTC

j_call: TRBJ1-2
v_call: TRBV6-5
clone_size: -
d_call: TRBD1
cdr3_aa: CASTRGTDYGYTF
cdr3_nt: TGTGCCAGCACCCGCGGGACAGATTATGGCTACACCTTC

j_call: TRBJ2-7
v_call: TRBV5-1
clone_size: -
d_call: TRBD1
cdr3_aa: CASSPGPPSGGSYEQYF
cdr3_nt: TGCGCCAGCAGCCCCGGGCCCCCCTCAGGGGGCTCCTACGAGCAGTACTTC

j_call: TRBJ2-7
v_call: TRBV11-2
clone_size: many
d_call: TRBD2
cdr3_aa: CASSIGLAGGRNEQYF
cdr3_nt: TGTGCCAGCAGCATTGGACTAGCGGGAGGAAGGAACGAGCAGTACTTC

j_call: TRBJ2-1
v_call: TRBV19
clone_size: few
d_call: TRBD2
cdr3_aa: CASSIGGRGSYNEQFF
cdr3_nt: TGTGCCAGTAGTATAGGAGGGAGGGGCTCCTACAATGAGCAGTTCTTC

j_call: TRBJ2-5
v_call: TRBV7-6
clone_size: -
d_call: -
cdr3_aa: CASSLSNRGEQYF
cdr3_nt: TGTGCCAGCAGCTTGTCTAACCGGGGAGAGCAGTACTTC

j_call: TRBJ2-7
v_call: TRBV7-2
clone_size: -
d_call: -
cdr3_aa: CASSSAPVSEQYF
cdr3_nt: TGTGCCAGCAGCTCAGCACCAGTTTCCGAGCAGTACTTC

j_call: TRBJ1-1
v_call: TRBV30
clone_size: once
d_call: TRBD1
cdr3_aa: CAWISKGAFTEAFF
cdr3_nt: TGTGCCTGGATTTCTAAGGGGGCGTTCACTGAAGCTTTCTTT

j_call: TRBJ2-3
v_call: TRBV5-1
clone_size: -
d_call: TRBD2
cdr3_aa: CASSFLLAGGPSSTDTQYF
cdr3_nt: TGCGCCAGCAGCTTTCTACTAGCGGGAGGGCCTAGTAGCACAGATACGCAGTATTTT

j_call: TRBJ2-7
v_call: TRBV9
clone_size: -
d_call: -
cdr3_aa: CASSPGHSYEQYF
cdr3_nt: TGTGCCAGCAGCCCTGGACACTCCTACGAGCAGTACTTC

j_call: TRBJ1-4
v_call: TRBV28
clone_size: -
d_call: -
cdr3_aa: CASSQTWDEKLFF
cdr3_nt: TGTGCCAGCAGCCAGACATGGGATGAAAAACTGTTTTTT

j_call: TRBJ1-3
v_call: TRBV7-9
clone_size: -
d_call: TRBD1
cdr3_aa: CASSSRTGAGNTIYF
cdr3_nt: TGTGCCAGCAGCTCCCGGACAGGGGCTGGAAACACCATATATTTT

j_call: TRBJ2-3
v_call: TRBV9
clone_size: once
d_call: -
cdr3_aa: CASSTRAGYADTQYF
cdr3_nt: TGTGCCAGCAGCACCCGGGCAGGGTACGCAGATACGCAGTATTTT

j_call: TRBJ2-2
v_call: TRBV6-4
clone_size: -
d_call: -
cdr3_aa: CATSGQPNTGELFF
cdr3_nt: TGTGCCACCTCGGGACAACCGAACACCGGGGAGCTGTTTTTT

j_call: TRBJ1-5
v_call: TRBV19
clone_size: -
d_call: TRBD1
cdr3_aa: CASSPLTGGINQPQHF
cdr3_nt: TGTGCCAGTAGTCCGCTCACAGGGGGCATCAATCAGCCCCAGCATTTT

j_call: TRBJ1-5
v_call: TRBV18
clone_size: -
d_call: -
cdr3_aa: CASSADRNQPQHF
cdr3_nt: TGTGCCAGCTCTGCGGATCGGAATCAGCCCCAGCATTTT

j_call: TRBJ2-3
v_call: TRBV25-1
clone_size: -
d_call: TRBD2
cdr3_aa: CASSEYRAGGTDTQYF
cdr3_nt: TGTGCCAGCAGTGAATATAGAGCGGGAGGCACAGATACGCAGTATTTT

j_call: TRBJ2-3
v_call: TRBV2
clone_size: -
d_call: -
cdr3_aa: CASSQRGIITDTQYF
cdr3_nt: TGTGCCAGCAGTCAAAGGGGGATTATCACAGATACGCAGTATTTT